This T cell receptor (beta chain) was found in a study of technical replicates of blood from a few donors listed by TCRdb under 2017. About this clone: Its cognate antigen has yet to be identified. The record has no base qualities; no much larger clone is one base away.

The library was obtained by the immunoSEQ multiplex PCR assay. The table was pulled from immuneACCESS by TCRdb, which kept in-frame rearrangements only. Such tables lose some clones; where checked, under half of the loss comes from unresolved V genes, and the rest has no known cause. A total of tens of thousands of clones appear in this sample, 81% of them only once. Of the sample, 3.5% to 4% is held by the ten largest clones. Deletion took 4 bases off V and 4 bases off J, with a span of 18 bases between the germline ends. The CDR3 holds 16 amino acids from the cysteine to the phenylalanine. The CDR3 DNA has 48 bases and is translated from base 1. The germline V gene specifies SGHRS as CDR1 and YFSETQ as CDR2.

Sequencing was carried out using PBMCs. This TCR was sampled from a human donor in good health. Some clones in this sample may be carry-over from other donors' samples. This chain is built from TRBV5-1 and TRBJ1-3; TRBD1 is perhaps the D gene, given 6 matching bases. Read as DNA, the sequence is TGCGCCAGCAGCCTGGACAGTCCCTCCCGCGGAAACACCATATATTTT. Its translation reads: CASSLDSPSRGNTIYF.